This T cell receptor (beta chain) was identified in a study of cytomegalovirus exposure and HLA in healthy donors. With 60 Vbeta and 13 Jbeta primers, the PCR was carried out. Data came from immunoSEQ multiplex PCR; TCRdb stores just in-frame clones and leaves some out. The sample has some 93,000 clones, approximately 69% seen once. Trimming cost V 4 bases and J 5 bases, with 12 bases left between them. CDR1 is PRHDT, CDR2 FYEKMQ, per germline (reference sequence). The CDR3 sequence is 14 residues long. The sample consisted of PBMCs. V gene TRBV13 combines with J gene TRBJ2-4, with D possibly matching TRBD2 (5 bases). This receptor was obtained from a boy between 10 and 17 years old in good health and CMV-seropositive. This CDR3 reads CASSSRDDENIQYF. CDR3 nucleotides: TGTGCCAGCAGCTCCCGGGATGATGAAAACATTCAGTACTTC.